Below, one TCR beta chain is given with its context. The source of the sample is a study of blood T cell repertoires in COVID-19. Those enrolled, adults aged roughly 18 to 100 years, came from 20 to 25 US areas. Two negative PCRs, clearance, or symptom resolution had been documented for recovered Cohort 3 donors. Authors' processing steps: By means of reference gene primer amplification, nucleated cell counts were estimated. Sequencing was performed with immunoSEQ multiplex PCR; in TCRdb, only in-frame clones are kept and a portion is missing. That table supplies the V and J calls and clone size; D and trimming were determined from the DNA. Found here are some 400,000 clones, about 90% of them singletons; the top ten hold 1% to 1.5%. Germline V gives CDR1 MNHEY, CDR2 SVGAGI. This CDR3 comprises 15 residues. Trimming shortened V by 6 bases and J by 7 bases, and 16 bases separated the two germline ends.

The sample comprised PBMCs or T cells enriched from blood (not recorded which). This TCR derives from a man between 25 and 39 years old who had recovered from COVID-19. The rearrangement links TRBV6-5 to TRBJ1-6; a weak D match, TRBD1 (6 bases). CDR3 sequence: CASSPYRERNSPLHF. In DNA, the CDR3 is TGTGCCAGCAGCCCATACAGGGAAAGGAATTCACCCCTCCACTTT.